The clone carrying this TCR beta chain was observed once. Assay: immunoSEQ multiplex PCR; the TCRdb copy retains only in-frame clones and omits some. The sample contains 65,000 to 95,000 clones, 90% to 95% of which appear only once. This sample was included in a study of technical replicates of blood from a few donors. The CDR3 is 15 amino acids. Germline CDR1 SGHRS, CDR2 YFSETQ. V lost 0 bases to trimming and J lost 6 bases, with 12 bases between them. Sequencing input: T cells isolated from PBMCs. The chain employs TRBV5-1 and TRBJ1-4, with D possibly TRBD1 on 5 matching bases. The source of this sequence is a human donor in good health. CDR3: CASSLETAGHEKLFF. Here the CDR3 DNA reads TGCGCCAGCAGCTTGGAGACAGCCGGGCATGAAAAACTGTTTTTT.